This TCR beta chain emerged from a study of T cells in Graves' hyperthyroidism and ophthalmopathy. Overall study findings and caveats: Patients with ophthalmopathy were separated from those with stable hyperthyroidism by a 13 V-J model. Ophthalmopathy prediction by the model preceded onset by a median 6.5 months.

The CDR3 has 13 amino acids. CDR1 and CDR2 (germline): SGHRS, YFSETQ. Trimming cost V 4 bases and J 5 bases, with 13 bases left between them. RNA transcripts yielded amplified TCR beta CDR3 regions. Initially, a first-round RT-PCR of the TCR CDR3 employed the HTBI primer set. One entry per CDR3 protein results from TCRdb running MiXCR on the multiplex PCR reads. The data contain 500,000 to 600,000 distinct CDR3 sequences, 40% to 55% of them singletons. Thyroid ultrasound and orbital computed tomography, with clinical symptoms and serum thyroxine and TRAb, informed diagnoses. Ten or more counts support this clonotype. Its antigen is not identified.

The source material was peripheral blood or thyroid tissue (not recorded which). The receptor was isolated from an adult woman with Graves' disease, either hyperthyroidism or ophthalmopathy (not recorded which). The J gene is TRBJ2-7, the V gene TRBV5-1, with D possibly TRBD1 on 6 matching bases. CDR3 DNA: TGCGCCAGCAGCCCGCAACAGGGAAACGAGCAGTACTTC. The encoded protein is CASSPQQGNEQYF.